The clone carrying this T cell receptor beta chain is termed medium-sized. The antigen remains unidentified. These data come from a study of OX40 agonist ivuxolimab in advanced cancers. Study outcomes and limitations: Compared with CD4+, CD8+ T cells on average had more expanded clones.

Using immunoSEQ multiplex PCR, the repertoire was profiled, and TCRdb retains in-frame clones only, with some absent. Among over 9,000 clones, 60% to 70% were seen once, and the ten largest hold roughly 24%. Germline CDR1 is MNHEY and CDR2 is SVGAGI. This CDR3 comprises 14 residues. The J segment lost 3 bases and the V segment lost 5 bases, leaving 7 bases of the junction unmatched. This TCR was sampled from an adult with an advanced solid tumor such as melanoma, head and neck, liver or kidney cancer. The chain combines TRBV6-5 with TRBJ2-7, with TRBD1 identical over 7 bases. Sequenced here: CD4+ or CD8+ T cells sorted from blood, sampled in a trial of the OX40 agonist ivuxolimab. The CDR3 nucleotides are TGTGCCAGCAGTGCCTCGACAGGGTTCTACGAGCAGTACTTC. It encodes CASSASTGFYEQYF.